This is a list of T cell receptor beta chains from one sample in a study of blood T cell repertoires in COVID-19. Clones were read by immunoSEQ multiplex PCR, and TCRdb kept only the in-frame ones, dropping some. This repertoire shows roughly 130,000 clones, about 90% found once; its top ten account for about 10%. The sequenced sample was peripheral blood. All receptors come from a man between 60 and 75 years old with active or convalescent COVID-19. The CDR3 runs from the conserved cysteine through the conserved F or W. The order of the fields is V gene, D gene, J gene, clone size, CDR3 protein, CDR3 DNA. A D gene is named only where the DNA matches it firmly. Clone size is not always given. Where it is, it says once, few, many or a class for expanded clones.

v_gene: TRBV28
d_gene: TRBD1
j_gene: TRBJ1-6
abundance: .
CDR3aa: CASSDQTGVNSPLHF
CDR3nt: TGTGCCAGCAGTGATCAGACAGGGGTCAATTCACCCCTCCACTTT

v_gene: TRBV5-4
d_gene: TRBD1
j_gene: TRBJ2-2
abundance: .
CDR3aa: CASSLDRGTGELFF
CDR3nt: TGTGCCAGCAGCCTGGACAGGGGCACCGGGGAGCTGTTTTTT

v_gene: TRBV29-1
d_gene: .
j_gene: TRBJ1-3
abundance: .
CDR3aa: CSGVSGNTIYF
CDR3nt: TGCAGCGGTGTATCTGGAAACACCATATATTTT

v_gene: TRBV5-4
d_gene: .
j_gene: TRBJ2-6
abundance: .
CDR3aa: CASRRHPSGANVLTF
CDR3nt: TGTGCCAGCAGGCGACACCCCTCTGGGGCCAACGTCCTGACTTTC

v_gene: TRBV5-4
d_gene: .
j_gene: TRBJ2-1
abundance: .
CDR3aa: CASSFSQGVPYNEQFF
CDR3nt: TGTGCCAGCAGCTTTTCACAGGGAGTGCCGTACAATGAGCAGTTCTTC

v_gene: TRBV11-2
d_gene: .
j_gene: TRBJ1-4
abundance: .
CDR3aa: CASSLEGFGGYKLFF
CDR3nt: TGTGCCAGCAGCTTAGAAGGCTTTGGGGGGTACAAACTGTTTTTT

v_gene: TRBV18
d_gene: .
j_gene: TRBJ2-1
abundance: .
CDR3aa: CASSGGLYNEQFF
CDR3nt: TGTGCCAGCTCGGGGGGACTGTACAATGAGCAGTTCTTC

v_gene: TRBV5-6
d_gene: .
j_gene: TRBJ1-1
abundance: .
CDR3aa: CANPDSPNTEAFF
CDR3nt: TGTGCCAACCCGGACAGCCCGAACACTGAAGCTTTCTTT

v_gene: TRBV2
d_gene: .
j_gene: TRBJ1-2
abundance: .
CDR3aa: CASSEFAGYGYTF
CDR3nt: TGTGCCAGCAGTGAATTTGCCGGCTATGGCTACACCTTC

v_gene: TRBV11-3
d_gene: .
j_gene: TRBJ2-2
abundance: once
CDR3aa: CASSFAGKTGELFF
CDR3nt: TGTGCCAGCAGCTTCGCAGGGAAGACCGGGGAGCTGTTTTTT

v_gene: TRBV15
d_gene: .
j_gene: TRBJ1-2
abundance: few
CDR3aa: CATSRDGQGSGYTF
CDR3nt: TGTGCCACCAGCAGAGATGGGCAGGGAAGTGGCTACACCTTC

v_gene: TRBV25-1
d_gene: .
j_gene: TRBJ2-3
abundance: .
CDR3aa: CASSESVTDTQYF
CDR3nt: TGTGCCAGCAGTGAATCAGTGACAGATACGCAGTATTTT

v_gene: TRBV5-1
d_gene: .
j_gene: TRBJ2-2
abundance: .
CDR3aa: CASSLDRAAGELFF
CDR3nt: TGCGCCAGCAGCTTGGACAGGGCGGCCGGGGAGCTGTTTTTT

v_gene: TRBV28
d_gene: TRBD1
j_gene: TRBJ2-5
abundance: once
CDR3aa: CASSPGTGAQETQYF
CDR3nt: TGTGCCAGCAGCCCCGGGACAGGGGCGCAGGAGACCCAGTACTTC

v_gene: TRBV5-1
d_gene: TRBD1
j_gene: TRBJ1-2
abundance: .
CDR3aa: CASSIQGANGYTF
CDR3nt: TGCGCCAGCAGCATACAGGGGGCGAATGGCTACACCTTC

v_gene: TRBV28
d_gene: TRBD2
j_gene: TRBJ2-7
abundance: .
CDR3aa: CASSLSWGRDEQYF
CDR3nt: TGTGCCAGCAGTTTAAGCTGGGGGAGGGACGAGCAGTACTTC

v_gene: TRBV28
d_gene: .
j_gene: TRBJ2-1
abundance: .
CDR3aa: CASGGGTYNEQFF
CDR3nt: TGTGCCAGCGGGGGAGGTACCTACAATGAGCAGTTCTTC

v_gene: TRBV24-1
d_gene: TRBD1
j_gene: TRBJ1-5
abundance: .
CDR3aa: CATSAPGTGGNQPQHF
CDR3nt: TGTGCCACCAGCGCCCCCGGGACAGGGGGCAATCAGCCCCAGCATTTT

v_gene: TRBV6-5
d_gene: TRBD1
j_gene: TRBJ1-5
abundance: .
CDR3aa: CASSINRGGNQPQHF
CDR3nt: TGTGCCAGCAGTATTAACAGGGGGGGAAATCAGCCCCAGCATTTT

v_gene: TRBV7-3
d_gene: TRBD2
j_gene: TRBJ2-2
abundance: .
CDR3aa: CASSLNPTSGRGPGTGELFF
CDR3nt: TGTGCCAGCAGCTTAAATCCGACTAGCGGGAGGGGCCCGGGCACCGGGGAGCTGTTTTTT

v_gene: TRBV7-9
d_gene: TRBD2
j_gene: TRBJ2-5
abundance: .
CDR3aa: CASSLEAGGPRMKTQYF
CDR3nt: TGTGCCAGCAGCTTAGAGGCGGGAGGGCCGAGGATGAAGACCCAGTACTTC

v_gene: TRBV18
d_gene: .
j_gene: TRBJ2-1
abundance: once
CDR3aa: CASSPTPGLNEQFF
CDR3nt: TGTGCCAGCTCACCCACTCCCGGTCTGAATGAGCAGTTCTTC

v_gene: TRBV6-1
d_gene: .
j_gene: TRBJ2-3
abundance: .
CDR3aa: CASSDLGAGTDTQYF
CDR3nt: TGTGCCAGCAGTGATTTGGGGGCGGGCACAGATACGCAGTATTTT

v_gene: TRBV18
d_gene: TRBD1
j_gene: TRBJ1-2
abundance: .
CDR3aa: CASSPTDGQGGSYTF
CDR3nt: TGTGCCAGCTCACCCACTGACGGACAGGGTGGTAGCTACACCTTC

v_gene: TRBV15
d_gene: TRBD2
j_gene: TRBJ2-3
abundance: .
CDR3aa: CATSSRLAGSTDTQYF
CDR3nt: TGTGCCACCAGCAGCCGACTAGCGGGGAGCACAGATACGCAGTATTTT

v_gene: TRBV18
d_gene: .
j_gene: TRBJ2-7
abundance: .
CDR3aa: CASSPPSTFYEQYF
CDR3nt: TGTGCCAGCTCACCACCGAGCACTTTCTACGAGCAGTACTTC

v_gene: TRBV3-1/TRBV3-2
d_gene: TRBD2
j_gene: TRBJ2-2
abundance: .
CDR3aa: CASSQTRLAGGIAGELFF
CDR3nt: TGTGCCAGCAGCCAAACACGTCTAGCGGGAGGTATAGCCGGGGAGCTGTTTTTT

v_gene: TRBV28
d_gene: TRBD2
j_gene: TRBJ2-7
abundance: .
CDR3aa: CASSFSRRTSGRRVQYF
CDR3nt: TGTGCCAGCAGTTTCTCTCGGCGGACTAGCGGGAGGAGAGTGCAGTACTTC

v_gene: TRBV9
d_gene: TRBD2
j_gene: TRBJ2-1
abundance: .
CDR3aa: CASSAPIAGAYNEQFF
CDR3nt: TGTGCCAGCAGCGCCCCCATAGCGGGAGCCTACAATGAGCAGTTCTTC

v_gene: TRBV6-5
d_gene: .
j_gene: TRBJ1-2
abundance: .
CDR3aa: CASSNQGGGYTF
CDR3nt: TGTGCCAGCAGTAACCAGGGTGGTGGCTACACCTTC

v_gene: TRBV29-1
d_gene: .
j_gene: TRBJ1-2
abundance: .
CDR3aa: CSPPYDTF
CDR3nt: TGCAGCCCCCCCTACGACACCTTC

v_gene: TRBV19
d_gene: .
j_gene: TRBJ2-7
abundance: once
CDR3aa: CASSITVSSYEQYF
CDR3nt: TGTGCCAGTAGTATTACGGTAAGCTCCTACGAGCAGTACTTC

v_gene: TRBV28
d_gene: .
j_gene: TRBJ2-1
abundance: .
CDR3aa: CASSHGGRMNYNEQFF
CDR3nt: TGTGCCAGCAGCCATGGAGGGCGGATGAACTACAATGAGCAGTTCTTC

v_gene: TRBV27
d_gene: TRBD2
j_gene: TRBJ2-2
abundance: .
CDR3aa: CASRLAGVPGELFF
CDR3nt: TGTGCCAGCCGACTAGCGGGAGTGCCCGGGGAGCTGTTTTTT

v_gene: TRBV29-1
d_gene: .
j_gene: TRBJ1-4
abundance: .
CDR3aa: CSVGGKAGEKLFF
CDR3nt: TGCAGCGTTGGAGGGAAGGCCGGTGAAAAACTGTTTTTT

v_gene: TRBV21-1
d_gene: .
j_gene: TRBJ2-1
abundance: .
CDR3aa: CASEGYRDNEQFF
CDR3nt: TGTGCCAGCGAAGGGTACAGGGACAATGAGCAGTTCTTC

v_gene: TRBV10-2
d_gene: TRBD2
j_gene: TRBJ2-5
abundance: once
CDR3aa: CASRTSGRAETQYF
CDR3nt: TGCGCCAGCAGGACTAGCGGGAGGGCAGAGACCCAGTACTTC

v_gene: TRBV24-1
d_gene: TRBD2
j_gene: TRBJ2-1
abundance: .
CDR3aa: CATSGSGRPLDEQFF
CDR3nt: TGTGCCACCAGTGGTAGCGGGAGGCCCCTGGATGAGCAGTTCTTC

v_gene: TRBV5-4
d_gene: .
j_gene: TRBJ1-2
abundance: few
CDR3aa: CASKSPGDLGGYTF
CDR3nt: TGTGCCAGCAAATCGCCCGGGGATTTGGGTGGCTACACCTTC

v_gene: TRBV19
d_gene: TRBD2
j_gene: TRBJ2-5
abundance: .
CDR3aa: CASSRTSGKGQETQYF
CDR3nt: TGTGCCAGTAGTAGGACTAGCGGGAAGGGCCAAGAGACCCAGTACTTC

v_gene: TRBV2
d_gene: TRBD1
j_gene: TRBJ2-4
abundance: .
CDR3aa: CASRGDRGAKNIQYF
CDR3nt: TGTGCCAGCAGGGGGGACAGGGGAGCCAAAAACATTCAGTACTTC

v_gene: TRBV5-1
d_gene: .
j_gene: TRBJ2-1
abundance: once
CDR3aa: CASSSTSGFDEQFF
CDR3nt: TGCGCCAGCAGCTCCACCTCGGGGTTCGATGAGCAGTTCTTC

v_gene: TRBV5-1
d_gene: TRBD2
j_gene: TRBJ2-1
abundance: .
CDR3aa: CASSLGGLAGGFNYNEQFF
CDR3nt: TGCGCCAGCAGCTTGGGGGGCCTAGCGGGAGGCTTTAACTACAATGAGCAGTTCTTC

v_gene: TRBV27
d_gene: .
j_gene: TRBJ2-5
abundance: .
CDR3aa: CASRFSRGSGETQYF
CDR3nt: TGTGCCAGCAGATTCTCTAGAGGAAGCGGAGAGACCCAGTACTTC

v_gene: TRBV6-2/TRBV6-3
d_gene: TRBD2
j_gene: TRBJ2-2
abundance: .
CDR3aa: CASSYPSGSANTGELFF
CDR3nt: TGTGCCAGCAGTTACCCCAGCGGGAGCGCGAACACCGGGGAGCTGTTTTTT

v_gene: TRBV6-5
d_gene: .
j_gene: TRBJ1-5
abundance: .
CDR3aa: CASILTGPGQPQHF
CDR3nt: TGTGCCAGCATCTTAACAGGGCCTGGTCAGCCCCAGCATTTT

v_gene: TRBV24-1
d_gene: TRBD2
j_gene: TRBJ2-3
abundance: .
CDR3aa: CATSGVLAGGDTQYF
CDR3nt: TGTGCCACCAGTGGAGTACTAGCGGGGGGTGATACGCAGTATTTT

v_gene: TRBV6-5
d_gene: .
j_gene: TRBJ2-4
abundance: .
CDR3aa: CASSWEKNIQYF
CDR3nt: TGTGCCAGCAGTTGGGAGAAAAACATTCAGTACTTC

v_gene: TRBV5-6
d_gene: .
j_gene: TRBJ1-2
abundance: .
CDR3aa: CASSLNRRIYYGYTF
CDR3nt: TGTGCCAGCAGCTTGAACAGGCGCATTTACTATGGCTACACCTTC

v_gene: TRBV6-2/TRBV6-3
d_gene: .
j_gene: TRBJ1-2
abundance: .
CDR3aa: CASSYLGSFYGYTF
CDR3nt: TGTGCCAGCAGTTACCTCGGTTCTTTCTATGGCTACACCTTC

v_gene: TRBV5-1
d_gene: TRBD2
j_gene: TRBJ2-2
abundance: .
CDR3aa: CASSLETSGRNTGELFF
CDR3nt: TGCGCCAGCAGCTTGGAGACTAGCGGGAGGAACACCGGGGAGCTGTTTTTT

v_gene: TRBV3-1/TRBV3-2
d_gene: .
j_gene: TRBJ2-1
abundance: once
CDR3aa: CASSQGPRDEQFF
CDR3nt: TGTGCCAGCAGCCAGGGTCCTAGAGATGAGCAGTTCTTC

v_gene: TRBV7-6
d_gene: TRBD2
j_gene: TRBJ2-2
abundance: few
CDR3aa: CASSRATSGRSGELFF
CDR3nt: TGTGCCAGCAGCCGGGCGACTAGCGGGAGGTCCGGGGAGCTGTTTTTT

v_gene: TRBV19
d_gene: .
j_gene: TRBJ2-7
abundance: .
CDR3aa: CASSPSEGVAYEQYF
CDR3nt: TGTGCCAGTAGCCCCTCGGAGGGAGTCGCCTACGAGCAGTACTTC

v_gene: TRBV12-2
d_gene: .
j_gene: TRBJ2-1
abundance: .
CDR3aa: CASRLAITGTSPSSYNEQFF
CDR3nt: TGTGCAAGTCGCTTAGCTATAACCGGGACTAGCCCTAGCTCCTACAATGAGCAGTTCTTC